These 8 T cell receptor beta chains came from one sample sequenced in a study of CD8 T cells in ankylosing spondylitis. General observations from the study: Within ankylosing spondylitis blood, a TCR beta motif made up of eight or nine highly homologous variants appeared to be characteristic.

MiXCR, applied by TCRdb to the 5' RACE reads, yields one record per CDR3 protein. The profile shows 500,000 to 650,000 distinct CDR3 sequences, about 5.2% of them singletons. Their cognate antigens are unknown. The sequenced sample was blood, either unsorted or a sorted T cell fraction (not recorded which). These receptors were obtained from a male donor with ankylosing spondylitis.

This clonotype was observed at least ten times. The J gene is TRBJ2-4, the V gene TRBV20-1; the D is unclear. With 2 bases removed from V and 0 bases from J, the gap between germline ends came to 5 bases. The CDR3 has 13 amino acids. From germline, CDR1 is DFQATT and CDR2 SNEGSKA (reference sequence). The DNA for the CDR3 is TGCAGTGCTAGACAGGTAGCCAAAAACATTCAGTACTTC. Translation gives CSARQVAKNIQYF.

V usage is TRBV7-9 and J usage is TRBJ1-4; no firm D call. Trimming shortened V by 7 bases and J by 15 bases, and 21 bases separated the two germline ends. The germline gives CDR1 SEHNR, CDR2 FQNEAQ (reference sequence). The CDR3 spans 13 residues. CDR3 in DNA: TGTGCCAGCACTACGGGGTCTTTGGGAAGAATGTTTTTT. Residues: CASTTGSLGRMFF.

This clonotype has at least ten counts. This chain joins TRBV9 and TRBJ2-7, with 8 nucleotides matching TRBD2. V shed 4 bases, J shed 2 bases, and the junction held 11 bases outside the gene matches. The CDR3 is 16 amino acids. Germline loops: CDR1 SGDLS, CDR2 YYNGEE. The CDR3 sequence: CASSPTSGLLTYEQYF. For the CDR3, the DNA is TGTGCCAGCAGCCCCACTAGCGGACTCTTAACCTACGAGCAGTACTTC. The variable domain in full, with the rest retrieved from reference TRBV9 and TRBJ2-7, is DSGVTQTPKHLITATGQRVTLRCSPRSGDLSVYWYQQSLDQGLQFLIQYYNGEERAKGNILERFSAQQFPDLHSELNLSSLELGDSALYFCASSPTSGLLTYEQYFGPGTRLTVT.

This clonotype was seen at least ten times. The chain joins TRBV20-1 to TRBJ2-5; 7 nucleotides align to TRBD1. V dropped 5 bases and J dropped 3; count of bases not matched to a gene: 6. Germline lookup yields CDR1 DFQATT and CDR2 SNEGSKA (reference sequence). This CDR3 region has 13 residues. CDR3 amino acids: CSADRDRKETQYF. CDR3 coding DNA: TGCAGTGCTGACCGGGACAGAAAAGAGACCCAGTACTTC.

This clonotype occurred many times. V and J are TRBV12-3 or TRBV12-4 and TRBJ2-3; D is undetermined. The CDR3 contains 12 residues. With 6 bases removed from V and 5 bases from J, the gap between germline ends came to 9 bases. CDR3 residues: CASSLRKDTQYF. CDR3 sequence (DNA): TGTGCCAGCAGCCTTCGGAAAGATACGCAGTATTTT.

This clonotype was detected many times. The CDR3 nucleotides are TGTGCCAGCAGCGTAGGGGGTTTTGCCACCTACGAGCAGTACTTC. Its translation is CASSVGGFATYEQYF. The chain carries TRBV9 and TRBJ2-7; D not resolved. This CDR3 is built from 15 residues. The V gene lost 0 bases and the J gene lost 2 bases, with 12 bases spanning the gap. Germline values: CDR1 SGDLS, CDR2 YYNGEE.

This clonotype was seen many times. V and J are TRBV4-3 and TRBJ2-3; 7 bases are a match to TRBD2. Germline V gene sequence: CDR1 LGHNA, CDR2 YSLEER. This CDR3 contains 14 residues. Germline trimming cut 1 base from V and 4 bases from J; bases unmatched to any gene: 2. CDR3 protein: CASSQGGRADTQYF. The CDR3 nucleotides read TGCGCCAGCAGCCAAGGGGGGAGGGCAGATACGCAGTATTTT.

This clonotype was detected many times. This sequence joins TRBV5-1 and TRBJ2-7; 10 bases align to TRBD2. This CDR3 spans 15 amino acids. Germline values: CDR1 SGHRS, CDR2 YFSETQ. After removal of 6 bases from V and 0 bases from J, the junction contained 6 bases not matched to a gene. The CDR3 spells CASNWASGSSYEQYF. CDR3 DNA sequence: TGCGCCAGCAATTGGGCTAGCGGGAGCTCCTACGAGCAGTACTTC.